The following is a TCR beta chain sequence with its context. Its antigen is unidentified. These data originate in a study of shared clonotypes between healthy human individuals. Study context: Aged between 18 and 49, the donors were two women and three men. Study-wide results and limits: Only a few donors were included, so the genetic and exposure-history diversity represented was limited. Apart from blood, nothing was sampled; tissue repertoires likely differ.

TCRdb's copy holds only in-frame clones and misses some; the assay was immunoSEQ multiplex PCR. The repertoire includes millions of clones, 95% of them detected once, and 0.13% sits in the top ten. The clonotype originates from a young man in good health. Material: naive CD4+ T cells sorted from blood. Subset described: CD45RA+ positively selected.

The CDR3 here is CASSPRTLEAETQYF. As DNA, the CDR3 is TGCGCCAGCAGCCCTCGGACCCTCGAGGCGGAGACCCAGTACTTC. This sequence joins TRBV5-1 and TRBJ2-5; D not certain. Trimming took off 4 bases at V and 5 bases at J, with 18 bases between the two ends. CDR1 is SGHRS and CDR2 is YFSETQ in the germline V gene. The CDR3 sequence is 15 residues long.